The entry below describes one TCR beta chain. This sample is drawn from a study of blood T cell repertoires in COVID-19. Generated by immunoSEQ multiplex PCR, the TCRdb table keeps only in-frame clones and is missing some. Of 90,000 to 120,000 clones in the sample, approximately 88% were seen once. The sequencing input was peripheral blood. The receptor was derived from a man aged 50-59 years with active or convalescent COVID-19.

CDR3 residues: CASSPSSPQGNTGELFF. The CDR3 DNA follows: TGTGCCAGCTCACCTTCTAGTCCGCAGGGGAACACCGGGGAGCTGTTTTTT. V gene TRBV18 combines with J gene TRBJ2-2, with D perhaps TRBD1 (5 bases). Trimming cost V 3 bases and J 1 base, with 15 bases left between them. This CDR3 comprises 17 residues. Germline V gene lookup returns CDR1 KGHSH and CDR2 LQKENI. Combining the CDR3 with reference TRBV18 and TRBJ2-2 gives the whole variable domain NAGVMQNPRHLVRRRGQEARLRCSPMKGHSHVYWYRQLPEEGLKFMVYLQKENIIDESGMPKERFSAEFPKEGPSILRIQQVVRGDSAAYFCASSPSSPQGNTGELFFGEGSRLTVL.